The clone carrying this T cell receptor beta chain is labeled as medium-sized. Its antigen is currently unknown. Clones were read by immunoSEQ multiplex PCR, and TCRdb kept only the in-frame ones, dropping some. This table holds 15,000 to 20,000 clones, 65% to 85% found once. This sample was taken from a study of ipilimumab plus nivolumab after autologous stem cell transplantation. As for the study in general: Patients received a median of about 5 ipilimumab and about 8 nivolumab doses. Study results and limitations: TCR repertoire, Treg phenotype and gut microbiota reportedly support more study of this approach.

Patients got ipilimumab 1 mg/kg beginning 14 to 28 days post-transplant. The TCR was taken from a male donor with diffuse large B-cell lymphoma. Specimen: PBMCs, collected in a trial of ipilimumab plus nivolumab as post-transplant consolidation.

CDR3 in DNA: TGTGCCAGCAGTGAAGCGCCGGTGCGGGGGGGATACTACGAGCAGTACTTC. It specifies CASSEAPVRGGYYEQYF. The chain links TRBV6-1 to TRBJ2-7; TRBD2 matches at 9 bases. The CDR3 consists of 17 residues. Germline V gene lookup returns CDR1 MNHNS and CDR2 SASEGT. Trimming took 0 bases from V and 3 from J; bases not matched to a gene: 9.